This TCR beta chain was profiled in a study of T cell changes during pregnancy in multiple sclerosis. This table comes from immunoSEQ multiplex PCR, and its TCRdb copy is limited to in-frame clones, with some not included. The data show about 22,000 clones, 91% seen once. The CDR3 has 14 residues. CDR1 MDHEN and CDR2 SYDVKM come from the germline V gene. The ends were cut back, 2 bases at V and 4 bases at J, with 9 bases in the middle. The starting material was CD4+ T cells from peripheral blood mononuclear cells, obtained in the third trimester of pregnancy. The chain carries TRBV28 and TRBJ1-5; the D gene is possibly TRBD1 (5 bases). The receptor was derived from a female donor in good health, enrolled as a control in a pregnancy study. CDR3 sequence: CASSLPGTNQPQHF. The CDR3 DNA is TGTGCCAGCAGTTTACCAGGGACTAATCAGCCCCAGCATTTT.